This T cell receptor (beta chain) emerged from a study of T cell responses to AZD1222 COVID-19 vaccine. Generated by immunoSEQ multiplex PCR, the TCRdb table keeps only in-frame clones and is missing some. The table shows 140,000 to 150,000 clones, with 85% to 95% occurring only once. The CDR3 extends over 16 amino acids. Germline CDR1 reads SGDLS; CDR2 reads YYNGEE. The V and J ends lost 3 bases and 4 bases, in that order; junction bases with no gene match: 9. The clonotype was recovered from an adult who had recovered from COVID-19. This chain joins TRBV9 and TRBJ1-4; 7 nucleotides line up with TRBD1. This sample comprised peripheral blood, obtained after recovery from COVID-19. The CDR3 region is CASSASYWDSNEKLFF. CDR3 nucleotides: TGTGCCAGCAGCGCCTCTTACTGGGACAGTAATGAAAAACTGTTTTTT.